The table lists the clone carrying this T cell receptor (beta chain) with many counts. The data were taken from a study of glioma-infiltrating T cells. As for the study in general: Sequencing aimed for about 4- to 11-fold coverage of about a million peripheral T cells.

Amplification of TCR alpha and beta CDR3 regions from RNA used iRepertoire nested multiplex PCR. TCRdb ran MiXCR on the multiplex PCR reads and lists one entry per CDR3 protein. The profile shows fewer than 500,000 distinct CDR3 sequences, about two fifths of them singletons. Sequencing used glioma tissue, nonneoplastic brain tissue, or PBMCs (not recorded which). The receptor comes from a human donor with low-grade glioma or glioblastoma, undergoing nonglioma brain surgery, or in good health (not recorded which).

Here the CDR3 DNA reads TGCAGTGCGCGACTAGCGGGAGGGCCAGATACGCAGTATTTT. Its translation: CSARLAGGPDTQYF. This chain links TRBV20-1 with TRBJ2-3, with 14 bases that match TRBD2. The V gene's germline CDR1 is DFQATT and CDR2 SNEGSKA (reference sequence). J lost 4 bases, V lost 6 bases, and 3 bases had no gene match. The CDR3 runs to 14 residues.